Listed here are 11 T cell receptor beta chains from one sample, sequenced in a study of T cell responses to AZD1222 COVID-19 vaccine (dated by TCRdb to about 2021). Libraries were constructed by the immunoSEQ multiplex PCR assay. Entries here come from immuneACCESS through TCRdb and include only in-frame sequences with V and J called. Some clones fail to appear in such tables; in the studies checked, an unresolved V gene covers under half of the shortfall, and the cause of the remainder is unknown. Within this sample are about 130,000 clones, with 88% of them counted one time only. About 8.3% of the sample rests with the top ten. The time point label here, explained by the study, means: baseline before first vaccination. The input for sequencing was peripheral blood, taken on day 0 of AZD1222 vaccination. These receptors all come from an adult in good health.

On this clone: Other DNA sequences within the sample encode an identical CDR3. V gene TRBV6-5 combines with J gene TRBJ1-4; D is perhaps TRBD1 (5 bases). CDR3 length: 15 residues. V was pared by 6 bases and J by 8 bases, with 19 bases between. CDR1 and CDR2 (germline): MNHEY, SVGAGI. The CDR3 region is CASSPRAGGREKLFF. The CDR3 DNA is TGTGCCAGCAGCCCCAGGGCGGGTGGAAGAGAAAAACTGTTTTTT.

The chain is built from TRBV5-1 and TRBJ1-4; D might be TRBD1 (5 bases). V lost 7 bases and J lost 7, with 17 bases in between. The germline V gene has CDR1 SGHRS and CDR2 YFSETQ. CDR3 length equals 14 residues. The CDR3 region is CASAPGLSGEKLFF. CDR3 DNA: TGCGCCAGCGCACCGGGACTCTCAGGTGAAAAACTGTTTTTT.

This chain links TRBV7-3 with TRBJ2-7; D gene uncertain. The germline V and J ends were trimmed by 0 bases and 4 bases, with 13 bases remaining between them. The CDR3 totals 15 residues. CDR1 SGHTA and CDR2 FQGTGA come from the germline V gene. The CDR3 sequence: CASSLTRSQHYEQYF. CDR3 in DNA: TGTGCCAGCAGCTTAACGCGGTCTCAGCATTACGAGCAGTACTTC.

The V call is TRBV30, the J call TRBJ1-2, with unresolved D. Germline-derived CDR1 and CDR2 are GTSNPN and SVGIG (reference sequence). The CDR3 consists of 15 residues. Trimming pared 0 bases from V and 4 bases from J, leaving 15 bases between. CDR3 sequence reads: CAWSVRALDVYGYTF. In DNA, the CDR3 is TGTGCCTGGAGTGTACGTGCCTTGGACGTCTATGGCTACACCTTC. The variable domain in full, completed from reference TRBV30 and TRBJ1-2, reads SQTIHQWPATLVQPVGSPLSLECTVEGTSNPNLYWYRQAAGRGLQLLFYSVGIGQISSEVPQNLSASRPQDRQFILSSKKLLLSDSGFYLCAWSVRALDVYGYTFGSGTRLTVV.

The CDR3 DNA reads TGTGCCAGCAGCTCCCAGGGAGCTCGCACTGAAGCTTTCTTT. Protein: CASSSQGARTEAFF. The chain has TRBV7-8 and TRBJ1-1, with D possibly TRBD1 on 5 matching bases. Germline V gene sequence: CDR1 SGHVS, CDR2 FQNEAQ. V lost 4 bases and J 4 bases, leaving 13 bases between the germline ends. The CDR3 loop spans 14 amino acids.

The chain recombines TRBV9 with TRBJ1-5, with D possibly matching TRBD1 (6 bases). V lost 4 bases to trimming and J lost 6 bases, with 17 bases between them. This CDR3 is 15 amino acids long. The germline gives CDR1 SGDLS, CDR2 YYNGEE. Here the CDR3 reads CASSPLGGRAQPQHF. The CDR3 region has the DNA TGTGCCAGCAGCCCCTTAGGGGGGCGGGCTCAGCCCCAGCATTTT. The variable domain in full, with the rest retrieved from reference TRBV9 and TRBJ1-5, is DSGVTQTPKHLITATGQRVTLRCSPRSGDLSVYWYQQSLDQGLQFLIQYYNGEERAKGNILERFSAQQFPDLHSELNLSSLELGDSALYFCASSPLGGRAQPQHFGDGTRLSIL.

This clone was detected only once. The CDR3 region is CASSASSVSNTEAFF. Written as DNA, the CDR3 is TGTGCCAGCAGCGCCTCCTCGGTGTCGAACACTGAAGCTTTCTTT. The V call is TRBV9, the J call TRBJ1-1; D call uncertain. The length of the CDR3 is 15 residues. Per germline, CDR1 SGDLS and CDR2 YYNGEE. V was clipped by 3 bases and J by 1 base, with 13 bases between them.

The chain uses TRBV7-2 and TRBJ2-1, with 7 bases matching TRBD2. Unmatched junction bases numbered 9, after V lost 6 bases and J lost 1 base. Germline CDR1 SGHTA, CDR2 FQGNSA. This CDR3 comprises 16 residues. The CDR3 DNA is TGTGCCAGCAGGTTTCTGAAGCGGGAATCCTACAATGAGCAGTTCTTC. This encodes CASRFLKRESYNEQFF.

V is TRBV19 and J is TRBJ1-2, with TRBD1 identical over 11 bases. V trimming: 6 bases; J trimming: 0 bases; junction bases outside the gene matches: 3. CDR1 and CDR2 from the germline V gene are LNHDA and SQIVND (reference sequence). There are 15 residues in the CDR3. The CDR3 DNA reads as TGTGCCAGTAGGGGACAGGGGGTCGCTAACTATGGCTACACCTTC. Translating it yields CASRGQGVANYGYTF.

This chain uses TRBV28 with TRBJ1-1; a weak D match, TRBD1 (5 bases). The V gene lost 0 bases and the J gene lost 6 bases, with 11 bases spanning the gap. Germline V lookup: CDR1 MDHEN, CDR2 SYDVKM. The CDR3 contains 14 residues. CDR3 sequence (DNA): TGTGCCAGCAGTTTATGGGGGGGAGGGCCTGAAGCTTTCTTT. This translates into CASSLWGGGPEAFF.

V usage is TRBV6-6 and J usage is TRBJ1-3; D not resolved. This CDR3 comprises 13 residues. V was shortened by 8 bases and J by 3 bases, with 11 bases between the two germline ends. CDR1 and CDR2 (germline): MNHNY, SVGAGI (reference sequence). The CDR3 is CASVQPNGNTIYF. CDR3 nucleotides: TGTGCCAGCGTACAGCCTAATGGAAACACCATATATTTT.